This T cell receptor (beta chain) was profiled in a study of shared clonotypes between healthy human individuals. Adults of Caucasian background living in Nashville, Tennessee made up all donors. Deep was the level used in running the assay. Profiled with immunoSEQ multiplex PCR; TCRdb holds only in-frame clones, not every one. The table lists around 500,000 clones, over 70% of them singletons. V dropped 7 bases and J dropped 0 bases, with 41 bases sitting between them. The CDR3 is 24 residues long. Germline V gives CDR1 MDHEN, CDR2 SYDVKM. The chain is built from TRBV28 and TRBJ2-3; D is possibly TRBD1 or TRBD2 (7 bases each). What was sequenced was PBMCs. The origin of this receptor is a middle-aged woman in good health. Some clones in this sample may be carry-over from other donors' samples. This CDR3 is CASTRPSGRGVSSGSPPSTDTQYF. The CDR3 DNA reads TGTGCCAGCACAAGACCTTCGGGCAGGGGGGTTTCTAGCGGATCGCCCCCTAGCACAGATACGCAGTATTTT.